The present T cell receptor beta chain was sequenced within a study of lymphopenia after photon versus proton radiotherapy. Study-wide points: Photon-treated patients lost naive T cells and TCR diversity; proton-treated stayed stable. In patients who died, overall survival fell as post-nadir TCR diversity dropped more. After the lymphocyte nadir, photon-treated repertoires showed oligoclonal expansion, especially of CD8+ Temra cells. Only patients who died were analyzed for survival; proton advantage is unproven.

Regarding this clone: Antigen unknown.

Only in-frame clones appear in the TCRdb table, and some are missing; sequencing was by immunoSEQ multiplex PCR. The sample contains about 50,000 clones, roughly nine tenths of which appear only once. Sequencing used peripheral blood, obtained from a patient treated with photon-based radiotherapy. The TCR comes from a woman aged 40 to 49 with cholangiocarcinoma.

The CDR3 sequence: CASSVFEGSGNTIYF. The DNA for the CDR3 is TGTGCCAGCAGCGTATTTGAGGGCTCTGGAAACACCATATATTTT. The V call is TRBV9, the J call TRBJ1-3; D is unclear. The CDR3 has 15 amino acids. CDR1 is SGDLS and CDR2 is YYNGEE in the germline V gene. Trimming removed 1 base from V and 0 bases from J, with 8 bases in between.